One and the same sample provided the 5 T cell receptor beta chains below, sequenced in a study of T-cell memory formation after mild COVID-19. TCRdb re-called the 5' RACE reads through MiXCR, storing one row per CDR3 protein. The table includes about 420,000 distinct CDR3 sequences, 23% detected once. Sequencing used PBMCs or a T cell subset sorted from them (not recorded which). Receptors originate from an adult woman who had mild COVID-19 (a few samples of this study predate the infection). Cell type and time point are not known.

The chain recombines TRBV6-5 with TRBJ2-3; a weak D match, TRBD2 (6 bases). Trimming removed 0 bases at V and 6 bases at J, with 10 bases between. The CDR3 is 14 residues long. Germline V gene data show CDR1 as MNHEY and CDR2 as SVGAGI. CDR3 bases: TGTGCCAGCAGTTACTCGGAGGGGAAGGATACGCAGTATTTT. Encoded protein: CASSYSEGKDTQYF.

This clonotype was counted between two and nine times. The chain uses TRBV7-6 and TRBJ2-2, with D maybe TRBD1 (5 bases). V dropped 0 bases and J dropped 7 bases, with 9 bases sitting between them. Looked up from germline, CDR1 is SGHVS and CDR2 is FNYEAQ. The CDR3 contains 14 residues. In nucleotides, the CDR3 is TGTGCCAGCAGCTTAGCCTCAGGGAACGGGGAGCTGTTTTTT. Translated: CASSLASGNGELFF. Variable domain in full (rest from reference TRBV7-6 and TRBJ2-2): GAGVSQSPRYKVTKRGQDVALRCDPISGHVSLYWYRQALGQGPEFLTYFNYEAQQDKSGLPNDRFSAERPEGSISTLTIQRTEQRDSAMYRCASSLASGNGELFFGEGSRLTVL.

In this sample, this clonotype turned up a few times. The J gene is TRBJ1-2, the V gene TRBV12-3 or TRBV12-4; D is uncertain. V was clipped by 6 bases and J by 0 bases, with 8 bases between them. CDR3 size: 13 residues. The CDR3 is CASSAQTNYGYTF. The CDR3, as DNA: TGTGCCAGCAGCGCACAAACTAACTATGGCTACACCTTC.

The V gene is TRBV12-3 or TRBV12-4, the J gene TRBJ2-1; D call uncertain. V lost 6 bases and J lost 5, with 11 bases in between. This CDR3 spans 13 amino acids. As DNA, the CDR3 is TGTGCCAGCAGAACCGGGTCAGACAATGAGCAGTTCTTC. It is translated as CASRTGSDNEQFF.

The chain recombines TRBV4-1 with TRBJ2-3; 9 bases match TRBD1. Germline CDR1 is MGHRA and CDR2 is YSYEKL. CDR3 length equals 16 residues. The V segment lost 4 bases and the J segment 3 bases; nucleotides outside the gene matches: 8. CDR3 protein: CASSLAGTGRTDTQYF. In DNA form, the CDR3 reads TGCGCCAGCAGCCTGGCGGGGACAGGGAGGACAGATACGCAGTATTTT.